The 27 T cell receptor beta chains given below trace back to one sample, sequenced in a study of PD-L1 blockade in urothelial cancer. Produced via immunoSEQ multiplex PCR; TCRdb's table is partial and in-frame only. The sample consists of around 38,000 clones, 75% to 90% of them appearing once. Specified time point: peripheral blood 6 weeks after treatment start. Sample: PBMCs, taken around atezolizumab (anti-PD-L1) treatment. Every receptor here comes from a man aged 60 to 75 with urothelial cancer.

This chain joins TRBV19 and TRBJ1-2; tentatively, D is TRBD1 (5 bases). Germline assignment: CDR1 LNHDA and CDR2 SQIVND (reference sequence). CDR3 size: 12 residues. The germline V and J ends were trimmed by 5 bases and 5 bases, with 9 bases remaining between them. The CDR3 loop reads CASSLDTYGYTF. The CDR3 DNA reads as TGTGCCAGTAGTCTGGACACTTATGGCTACACCTTC.

The chain uses TRBV25-1 and TRBJ1-1; 7 nucleotides line up with TRBD1. Germline-derived CDR1 and CDR2 are MGHDK and SYGVNS. The CDR3 consists of 12 residues. With V trimmed by 7 bases and J by 8 bases, 7 bases remained unmatched. This chain's CDR3 is CASNAGQWEAFF. DNA of the CDR3: TGTGCCAGCAATGCGGGACAGTGGGAAGCTTTCTTT.

The rearrangement joins TRBV27 to TRBJ1-5, with 7 bases matching TRBD1. Germline trimming cut 4 bases from V and 0 bases from J; bases unmatched to any gene: 9. Germline loops: CDR1 MNHEY, CDR2 SMNVEV (reference sequence). This CDR3 comprises 17 residues. This CDR3 is CASSYSGTAGSNQPQHF. In DNA form, the CDR3 reads TGTGCCAGCAGTTATAGCGGGACAGCCGGTAGCAATCAGCCCCAGCATTTT.

This clone appeared a few times. The V call is TRBV30, the J call TRBJ1-1; D is possibly TRBD1 (6 bases). The germline gives CDR1 GTSNPN, CDR2 SVGIG (reference sequence). Between the trimmed V and J ends, which lost 4 bases and 5 bases, there was a span of 8 bases. The CDR3 consists of 11 residues. CDR3 DNA: TGTGCCTGGATGAGGGGGACTGAAGCTTTCTTT. Translated: CAWMRGTEAFF.

J is TRBJ1-5 and V is TRBV2; possibly TRBD1 for D (6 bases). CDR1 SNHLY and CDR2 FYNNEI come from the germline V gene. The V end was cut by 6 bases, the J end by 7 bases, with 19 bases between. The CDR3 sequence is 15 residues long. Written as DNA, the CDR3 is TGTGCCAGCAGCCGGGACACCGGGGCAGGGCAGCCCCAGCATTTT. This translates into CASSRDTGAGQPQHF.

DNA of the CDR3: TGTGCCATCAGTGAAGGACAGGGGGTCGACGGCTACACCTTC. Translated, it gives CAISEGQGVDGYTF. The chain uses TRBV10-3 and TRBJ1-2; TRBD1 matches 10 bases. The CDR3 is made up of 14 amino acids. Germline V gene sequence: CDR1 ENHRY, CDR2 SYGVKD. J was trimmed by 8 bases and V by 3 bases; bases with no gene match: 6.

The V gene is TRBV6-6, the J gene TRBJ2-7; no reliable D call. The CDR3 spans 16 residues. The V end lost 6 bases, the J end lost 1 base, and 19 bases lay between the germline ends. The germline V gene has CDR1 MNHNY and CDR2 SVGAGI (reference sequence). CDR3 DNA: TGTGCCAGCAGCCCGCCGCTCGGGTACGGATCCTACGAGCAGTACTTC. It is translated as CASSPPLGYGSYEQYF.

This rearrangement joins TRBV7-8 to TRBJ1-5; 7 bases agree with TRBD1. This CDR3 comprises 15 residues. The trim removed 6 bases at V and 0 bases at J, leaving 5 bases unmatched. Germline lookup yields CDR1 SGHVS and CDR2 FQNEAQ. CDR3 region: CASRLGQTSNQPQHF. The CDR3 nucleotides read TGTGCCAGCAGACTGGGACAGACTAGCAATCAGCCCCAGCATTTT. The variable domain in full, completed from reference TRBV7-8 and TRBJ1-5, reads GAGVSQSPRYKVAKRGQDVALRCDPISGHVSLFWYQQALGQGPEFLTYFQNEAQLDKSGLPSDRFFAERPEGSVSTLKIQRTQQEDSAVYLCASRLGQTSNQPQHFGDGTRLSIL.

This chain connects TRBV30 to TRBJ1-6, with 7 bases matching TRBD1. J gave up 10 bases and V 0 bases, and 9 bases lay outside the gene matches. From germline, CDR1 is GTSNPN and CDR2 SVGIG (reference sequence). The CDR3 totals 15 residues. CDR3 DNA sequence: TGTGCCTGGAGTGTACTCAAAGGGGGCAGATCACCCCTCCACTTT. Encoded protein: CAWSVLKGGRSPLHF.

This sequence joins TRBV27 and TRBJ2-5; 8 bases match TRBD2. CDR3 length: 15 residues. Trimming took 5 bases from V and 6 from J; bases not matched to a gene: 11. Per germline, CDR1 MNHEY and CDR2 SMNVEV (reference sequence). The CDR3 nucleotides are TGTGCCAGCAGTCGGGGGGGCGGGAGTTCGAAGACCCAGTACTTC. Translated, it gives CASSRGGGSSKTQYF.

V and J are TRBV15 and TRBJ1-4, with D perhaps TRBD1 (6 bases). The germline V gene encodes CDR1 LNHNV and CDR2 YYDKDF (reference sequence). Trimming cost V 0 bases and J 8 bases, with 13 bases left between them. CDR3 size: 15 residues. The chain's CDR3 is CATSRDRGFGEKLFF. The DNA for the CDR3 is TGTGCCACCAGCAGAGATAGGGGGTTTGGAGAAAAACTGTTTTTT.

This chain uses TRBV7-3 with TRBJ2-1; tentative D call: TRBD2 (6 bases). The CDR3 totals 13 residues. The germline V and J ends were trimmed by 4 bases and 7 bases, with 11 bases remaining between them. The germline V gene has CDR1 SGHTA and CDR2 FQGTGA. The CDR3 sequence: CASSSDRGNEQFF. In DNA, the CDR3 is TGTGCCAGCAGCTCAGATCGGGGGAATGAGCAGTTCTTC.

This sequence joins TRBV19 and TRBJ2-5; no reliable D call. The CDR3 is 16 residues long. Trimming cost V 0 bases and J 5 bases, with 16 bases left between them. In germline, CDR1 is LNHDA, CDR2 SQIVND (reference sequence). This chain's CDR3 is CASSIDLPGRRETQYF. CDR3 in DNA: TGTGCCAGTAGTATAGATCTCCCGGGTCGACGTGAGACCCAGTACTTC.

V is TRBV19 and J is TRBJ2-1; possibly TRBD2 for D (7 bases). V was cut by 4 bases and J by 4 bases, with 11 bases left in between. The CDR3 spans 14 residues. Germline assignment: CDR1 LNHDA and CDR2 SQIVND (reference sequence). The CDR3 loop reads CASSTRGAYNEQFF. The DNA for the CDR3 is TGTGCCAGTAGTACACGGGGGGCGTACAATGAGCAGTTCTTC.

The chain couples TRBV13 to TRBJ1-1; a weak D match, TRBD1 (5 bases). CDR3 length: 12 residues. Germline CDR1 is PRHDT and CDR2 is FYEKMQ (reference sequence). The V gene lost 1 base and the J gene lost 11 bases, with 11 bases spanning the gap. CDR3 loop: CASSLVRGEAFF. The CDR3 region has the DNA TGTGCCAGCAGCTTAGTGCGGGGCGAGGCTTTCTTT.

V gene TRBV7-2 combines with J gene TRBJ2-3; D perhaps matches TRBD1 (6 bases). V shed 5 bases and J shed 2 bases, with 8 bases lying between them. Germline CDR1 SGHTA, CDR2 FQGNSA. There are 13 residues in the CDR3. The CDR3 nucleotides read TGTGCCAGCAGCGGGGGCAACACAGATACGCAGTATTTT. This encodes CASSGGNTDTQYF.

The V call is TRBV2, the J call TRBJ1-1; possibly TRBD1 for D (5 bases). The CDR3 covers 13 residues. Trimming cost V 4 bases and J 0 bases, with 6 bases left between them. Per germline, CDR1 SNHLY and CDR2 FYNNEI. In DNA, the CDR3 is TGTGCCAGCAGTGGGACATTGAACACTGAAGCTTTCTTT. Translation: CASSGTLNTEAFF. Using reference TRBV2 and TRBJ1-1 for the parts outside the CDR3, the full variable domain is EPEVTQTPSHQVTQMGQEVILRCVPISNHLYFYWYRQILGQKVEFLVSFYNNEISEKSEIFDDQFSVERPDGSNFTLKIRSTKLEDSAMYFCASSGTLNTEAFFGQGTRLTVV.

The rearrangement joins TRBV7-8 to TRBJ2-1; TRBD2 might be the D (6 bases). Germline values: CDR1 SGHVS, CDR2 FQNEAQ. There are 17 residues in the CDR3. Trimming left V 1 base short and J 0 bases short, with 13 bases between. Here the CDR3 DNA reads TGTGCCAGCAGCTTAGTTTTCGCGGGGAGCTCCTACAATGAGCAGTTCTTC. Translation gives CASSLVFAGSSYNEQFF. Filled out from reference TRBV7-8 and TRBJ2-1, the complete variable domain reads GAGVSQSPRYKVAKRGQDVALRCDPISGHVSLFWYQQALGQGPEFLTYFQNEAQLDKSGLPSDRFFAERPEGSVSTLKIQRTQQEDSAVYLCASSLVFAGSSYNEQFFGPGTRLTVL.

J is TRBJ2-1 and V is TRBV2; 8 nucleotides agree with TRBD2. The CDR3 sequence is 18 residues long. The germline V gene encodes CDR1 SNHLY and CDR2 FYNNEI. V shed 1 base and J 3 bases; nucleotides not matched to a gene: 11. Written as DNA, the CDR3 is TGTGCCAGCAGTGAAGGGGGGAAGCGGGAGTCTTACTACAATGAGCAGTTCTTC. Translated: CASSEGGKRESYYNEQFF.

V gene TRBV11-2 combines with J gene TRBJ1-5; the D gene is possibly TRBD1 (6 bases). Germline V gene sequence: CDR1 SGHAT, CDR2 FQNNGV. With 5 bases removed from V and 4 bases from J, the gap between germline ends came to 15 bases. The CDR3 runs to 15 residues. DNA for the CDR3: TGTGCCAGCAGCATTAGGACAGTTACTAATCAGCCCCAGCATTTT. The encoded protein is CASSIRTVTNQPQHF.

This clone has only a few counts. The J gene is TRBJ1-4, the V gene TRBV11-2; D gene uncertain. This CDR3 comprises 17 residues. Looked up from germline, CDR1 is SGHAT and CDR2 is FQNNGV. Deletions cut 1 base from V and 7 bases from J, with 19 bases between. The CDR3 DNA is TGTGCCAGCAGCTTAGTACCCCCGGGGAAAGGTGGTGAAAAACTGTTTTTT. It translates to CASSLVPPGKGGEKLFF.

The chain joins TRBV27 to TRBJ1-5; D might be TRBD1 (5 bases). CDR3 length equals 14 residues. Trimming cost V 3 bases and J 5 bases, with 11 bases left between them. CDR1 and CDR2 (germline): MNHEY, SMNVEV (reference sequence). In DNA, the CDR3 is TGTGCCAGCAGTTTTGGGCAGGGTCATCAGCCCCAGCATTTT. Its translation is CASSFGQGHQPQHF.

This sequence joins TRBV11-3 and TRBJ1-5, with 8 bases fitting TRBD1. Germline CDR1 and CDR2: SGHNT and YENEEA. This CDR3 contains 18 residues. Unmatched junction bases numbered 11, after V lost 4 bases and J lost 0 bases. The CDR3 DNA reads as TGTGCCAGCAGCTCATGGGACAGGATAAAAGATAGCAATCAGCCCCAGCATTTT. Encoded protein: CASSSWDRIKDSNQPQHF.

The CDR3 spells CASSSRPGRNTEAFF. The CDR3 DNA is TGTGCCAGCAGCTCGCGGCCGGGAAGAAACACTGAAGCTTTCTTT. The rearrangement joins TRBV5-5 to TRBJ1-1; D gene unclear. The V and J ends lost 3 bases and 2 bases respectively, with 14 bases between them. CDR1 is SGHKS and CDR2 is YYEKEE in the germline V gene (reference sequence). This CDR3 is built from 15 residues.

This clone was detected only once. The chain links TRBV18 to TRBJ2-3, with 10 bases lining up with TRBD2. The germline gives CDR1 KGHSH, CDR2 LQKENI. CDR3 length equals 17 residues. J was trimmed by 2 bases and V by 5 bases; bases with no gene match: 10. The DNA of the CDR3 is TGTGCCAGCTCAACAATACCACTAGCGGGGCTCACAGATACGCAGTATTTT. Translated, it gives CASSTIPLAGLTDTQYF.

The chain recombines TRBV29-1 with TRBJ2-5; 9 bases agree with TRBD2. CDR1 and CDR2 from the germline V gene are SQVTM and ANQGSEA. This CDR3 spans 14 amino acids. V trimming: 2 bases; J trimming: 5 bases; junction bases outside the gene matches: 6. The chain's CDR3 is CSVESGRRGETQYF. The CDR3 coding sequence is TGCAGCGTTGAAAGCGGGAGGCGGGGGGAGACCCAGTACTTC. The whole variable domain, remainder taken from reference TRBV29-1 and TRBJ2-5, is SAVISQKPSRDICQRGTSLTIQCQVDSQVTMMFWYRQQPGQSLTLIATANQGSEATYESGFVIDKFPISRPNLTFSTLTVSNMSPEDSSIYLCSVESGRRGETQYFGPGTRLLVL.

The chain links TRBV19 to TRBJ1-1; D gene uncertain. There are 14 residues in the CDR3. Trimming removed 3 bases from V and 2 bases from J, with 10 bases in between. Germline lookup yields CDR1 LNHDA and CDR2 SQIVND (reference sequence). The CDR3 DNA is TGTGCCAGTAGTATTTTTGGGAGAAACACTGAAGCTTTCTTT. It is translated as CASSIFGRNTEAFF.